This is a list of T cell receptor beta chains from one sample in a study of long-term antiretroviral therapy in people with HIV. This table comes from immunoSEQ multiplex PCR, and its TCRdb copy is limited to in-frame clones, with some not included. The sample includes tens of thousands of clones, 80% to 85% of them seen just once. The source was unsorted PBMCs, collected 4.2 to 4.5 years after starting antiretroviral therapy. These receptors were collected from a man aged 30-40 years with HIV. Each CDR3 is given with its conserved first and last residue. The D gene is left open where the match is weak. Not every row has a clone size; where given, it reads once, few, many or a size class.

TGTGCCAGCAGCTTAGCCCTAGGCGGGACATTCGCCTCTGGAAACACCATATATTTT CASSLALGGTFASGNTIYF - TRBV11-2 - TRBJ1-3
TGTGCCAGCAGCGGGCTCCCAGGGGAGACCCAGTACTTC CASSGLPGETQYF - TRBV7-8 - TRBJ2-5
TGTGCCAGCAGCTCTAGGGCCCTCTCCTACGAGCAGTACTTC CASSSRALSYEQYF - TRBV7-2 - TRBJ2-7
TGTGCCAGCAGCCAAGATACCCGAGCCGGGGAGCTGTTTTTT CASSQDTRAGELFF - TRBV4-2 few TRBJ2-2
TGTGCCAGCGAGGGGAACTCCTACGAGCAGTACTTC CASEGNSYEQYF - TRBV25-1 - TRBJ2-7
TGTGCCAGCAGTCCCGGAGAAAGTGTGCAGTTCTTC CASSPGESVQFF - TRBV2 few TRBJ2-1
TGTGCCAGCAGCTTAGGGATAGGGGGATGGACCCAGTACTTC CASSLGIGGWTQYF - TRBV7-6 - TRBJ2-5
TGTGCCAGCAGGCAGGGGGCAGGGGAGACCCAGTACTTC CASRQGAGETQYF TRBD1 TRBV6-5 - TRBJ2-5
TGCGCCAGCAGGAAGTCCGGGGGCGCTTTTCTGAACACTGAAGCTTTCTTT CASRKSGGAFLNTEAFF - TRBV5-1 - TRBJ1-1
TGTGCCATCAGCATACGGGGGGACTCTGGAAACACCATATATTTT CAISIRGDSGNTIYF - TRBV10-3 - TRBJ1-3
TGTGCCAGCAGCGCGGGACTAGCGCCCGAACTAGCCAAAAACATTCAGTACTTC CASSAGLAPELAKNIQYF TRBD2 TRBV5-6 - TRBJ2-4
TGTGCCAGCAGCTTAGCGAGATGGAAGGATGGCTACACCTTC CASSLARWKDGYTF - TRBV7-9 few TRBJ1-2
TGTGCCAGCAGTGAAGAGAGAGGGGGTCCCTACGAGCAGTACTTC CASSEERGGPYEQYF - TRBV6-1 few TRBJ2-7
TGTGCCAGCAGCTTAGTCCTGACCTACGAGCAGTACTTC CASSLVLTYEQYF - TRBV7-8 few TRBJ2-7
TGCGCCAGCAGCCAAGATAGTCTATGGGGTGAGGTCTATGGCTACACCTTC CASSQDSLWGEVYGYTF - TRBV4-3 - TRBJ1-2
TGTGCCAGCAGCTTAGGCAGGGGCAGGGAGACCCAGTACTTC CASSLGRGRETQYF - TRBV13 - TRBJ2-5
TGTGCCAGCAGCTTAGTGGGGGCAAGCACAGATACGCAGTATTTT CASSLVGASTDTQYF - TRBV7-2 - TRBJ2-3
TGTGCCAGCAGTGAAGACGGGGGTGGCAATCAGCCCCAGCATTTT CASSEDGGGNQPQHF - TRBV6-1 few TRBJ1-5
TGTGCCAGCAGCGTACGAACCGGGGAGCTGTTTTTT CASSVRTGELFF - TRBV9 - TRBJ2-2
TGTGCCAGCAGCTTCGCCGGGACAGCGTCCGGGGGCTACACCTTC CASSFAGTASGGYTF TRBD1 TRBV7-2 once TRBJ1-2